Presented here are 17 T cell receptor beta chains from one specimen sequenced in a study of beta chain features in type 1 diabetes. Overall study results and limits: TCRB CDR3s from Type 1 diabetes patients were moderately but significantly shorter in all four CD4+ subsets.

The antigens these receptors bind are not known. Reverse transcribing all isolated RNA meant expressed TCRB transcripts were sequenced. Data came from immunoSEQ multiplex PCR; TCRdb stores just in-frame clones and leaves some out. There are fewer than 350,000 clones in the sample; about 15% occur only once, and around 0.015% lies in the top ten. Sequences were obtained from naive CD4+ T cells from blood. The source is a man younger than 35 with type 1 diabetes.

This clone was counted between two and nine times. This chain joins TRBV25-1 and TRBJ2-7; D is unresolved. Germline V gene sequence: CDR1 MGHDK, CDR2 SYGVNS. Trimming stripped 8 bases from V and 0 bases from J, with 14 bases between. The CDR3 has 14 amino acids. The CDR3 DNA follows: TGTGCCAGCCCCATTTGGAACAGCTCCTACGAGCAGTACTTC. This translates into CASPIWNSSYEQYF.

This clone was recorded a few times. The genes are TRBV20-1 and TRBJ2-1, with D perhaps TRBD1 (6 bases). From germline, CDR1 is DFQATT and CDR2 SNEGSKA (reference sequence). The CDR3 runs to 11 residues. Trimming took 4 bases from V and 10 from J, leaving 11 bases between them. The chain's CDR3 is CSANRATEQFF. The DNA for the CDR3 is TGCAGTGCTAACAGGGCCACGGAGCAGTTCTTC.

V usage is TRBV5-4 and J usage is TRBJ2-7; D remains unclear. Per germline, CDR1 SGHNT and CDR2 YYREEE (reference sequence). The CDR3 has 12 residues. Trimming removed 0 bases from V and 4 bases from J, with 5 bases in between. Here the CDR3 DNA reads TGTGCCAGCAGCTTGGCCCAATACGAGCAGTACTTC. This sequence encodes CASSLAQYEQYF. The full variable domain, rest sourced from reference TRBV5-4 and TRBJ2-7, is ETGVTQSPTHLIKTRGQQVTLRCSSQSGHNTVSWYQQALGQGPQFIFQYYREEENGRGNFPPRFSGLQFPNYSSELNVNALELDDSALYLCASSLAQYEQYFGPGTRLTVT.

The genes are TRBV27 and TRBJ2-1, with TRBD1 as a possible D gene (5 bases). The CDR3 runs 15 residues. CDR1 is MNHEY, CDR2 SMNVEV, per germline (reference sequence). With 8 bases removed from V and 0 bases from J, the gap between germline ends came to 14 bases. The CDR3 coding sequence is TGTGCCAGCGGACACAGGCCGAGCTCCTACAATGAGCAGTTCTTC. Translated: CASGHRPSSYNEQFF.

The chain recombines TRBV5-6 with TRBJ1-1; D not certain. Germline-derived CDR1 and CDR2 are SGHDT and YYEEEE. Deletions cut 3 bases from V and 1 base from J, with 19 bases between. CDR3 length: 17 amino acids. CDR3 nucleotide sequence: TGTGCCAGCAGCTGGGAGCAGGACCCTTTTGGGAACACTGAAGCTTTCTTT. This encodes CASSWEQDPFGNTEAFF.

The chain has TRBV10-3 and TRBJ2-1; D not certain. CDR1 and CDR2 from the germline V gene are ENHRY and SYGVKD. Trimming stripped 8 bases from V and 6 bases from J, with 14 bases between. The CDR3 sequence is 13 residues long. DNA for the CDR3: TGTGCCATCGCTGTCGACTTTCGCAATGAGCAGTTCTTC. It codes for CAIAVDFRNEQFF.

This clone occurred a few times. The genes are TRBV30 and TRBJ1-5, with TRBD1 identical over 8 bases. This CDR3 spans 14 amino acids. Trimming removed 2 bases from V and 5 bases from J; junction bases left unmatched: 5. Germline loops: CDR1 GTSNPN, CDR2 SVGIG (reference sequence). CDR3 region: CAWSRTGYHQPQHF. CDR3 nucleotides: TGTGCCTGGAGTAGGACAGGGTATCATCAGCCCCAGCATTTT. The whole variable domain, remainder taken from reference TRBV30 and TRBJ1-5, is SQTIHQWPATLVQPVGSPLSLECTVEGTSNPNLYWYRQAAGRGLQLLFYSVGIGQISSEVPQNLSASRPQDRQFILSSKKLLLSDSGFYLCAWSRTGYHQPQHFGDGTRLSIL.

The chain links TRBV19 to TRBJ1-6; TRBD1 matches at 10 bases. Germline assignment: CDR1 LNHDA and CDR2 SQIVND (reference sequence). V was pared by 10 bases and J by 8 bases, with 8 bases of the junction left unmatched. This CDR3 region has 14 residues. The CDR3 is CATNSGQGYSPLHF. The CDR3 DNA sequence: TGTGCCACCAACTCGGGACAGGGGTATTCACCCCTCCACTTT.

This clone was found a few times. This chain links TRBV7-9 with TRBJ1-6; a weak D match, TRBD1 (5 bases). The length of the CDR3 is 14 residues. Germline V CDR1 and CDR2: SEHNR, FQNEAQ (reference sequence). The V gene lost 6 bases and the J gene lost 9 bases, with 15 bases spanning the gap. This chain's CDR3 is CASSTGGSSSPLHF. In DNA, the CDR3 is TGTGCCAGCAGTACCGGGGGTAGTAGTTCACCCCTCCACTTT.

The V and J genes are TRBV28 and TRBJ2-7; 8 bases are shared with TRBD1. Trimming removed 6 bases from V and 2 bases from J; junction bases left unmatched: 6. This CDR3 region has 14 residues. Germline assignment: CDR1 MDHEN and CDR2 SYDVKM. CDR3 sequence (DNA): TGTGCCAGCAGAACCGGGACAGGCACCTACGAGCAGTACTTC. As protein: CASRTGTGTYEQYF.

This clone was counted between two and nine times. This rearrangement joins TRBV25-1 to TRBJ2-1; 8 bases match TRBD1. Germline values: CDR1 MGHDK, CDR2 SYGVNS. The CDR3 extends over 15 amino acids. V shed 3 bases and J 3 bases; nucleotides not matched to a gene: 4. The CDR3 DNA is TGTGCCAGCAGTGAGCGACAGGGGAGCTACAATGAGCAGTTCTTC. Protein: CASSERQGSYNEQFF.

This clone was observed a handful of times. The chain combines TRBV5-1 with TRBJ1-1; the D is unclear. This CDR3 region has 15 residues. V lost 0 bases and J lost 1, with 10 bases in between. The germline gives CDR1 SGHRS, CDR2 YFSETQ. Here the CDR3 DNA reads TGCGCCAGCAGCTTGGCCACAGCGGCGAACACTGAAGCTTTCTTT. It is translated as CASSLATAANTEAFF.

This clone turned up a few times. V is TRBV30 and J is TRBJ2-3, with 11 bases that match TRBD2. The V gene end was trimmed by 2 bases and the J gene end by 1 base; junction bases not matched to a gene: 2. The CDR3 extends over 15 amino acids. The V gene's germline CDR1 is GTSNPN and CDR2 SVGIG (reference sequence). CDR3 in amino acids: CAWSKGLAGTDTQYF. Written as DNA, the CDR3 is TGTGCCTGGAGTAAGGGACTAGCGGGCACAGATACGCAGTATTTT.

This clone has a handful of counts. CDR3 bases: TGTGCCAGCAGCCCGGGAGGAGTCACAGATACGCAGTATTTT. Its translation is CASSPGGVTDTQYF. This chain links TRBV7-9 with TRBJ2-3; TRBD2 matches at 7 bases. The CDR3 length is 14 residues. Germline assignment: CDR1 SEHNR and CDR2 FQNEAQ (reference sequence). V shed 5 bases, J shed 2 bases, and the junction held 4 bases outside the gene matches.

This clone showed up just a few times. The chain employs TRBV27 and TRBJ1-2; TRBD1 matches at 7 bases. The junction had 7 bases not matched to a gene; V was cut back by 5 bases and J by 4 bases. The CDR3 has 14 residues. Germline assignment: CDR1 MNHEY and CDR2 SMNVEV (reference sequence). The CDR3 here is CASSEGALVYGYTF. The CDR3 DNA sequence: TGTGCCAGCAGTGAGGGGGCGCTGGTCTATGGCTACACCTTC.

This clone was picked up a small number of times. This CDR3 reads CASSPTGSFLETQYF. The CDR3 DNA follows: TGTGCCAGCAGCCCCACCGGGTCCTTCTTGGAGACCCAGTACTTC. The chain is built from TRBV7-9 and TRBJ2-5; the D is unclear. The CDR3 consists of 15 residues. Deletions cut 5 bases from V and 5 bases from J, with 18 bases between. Germline V gene sequence: CDR1 SEHNR, CDR2 FQNEAQ (reference sequence).

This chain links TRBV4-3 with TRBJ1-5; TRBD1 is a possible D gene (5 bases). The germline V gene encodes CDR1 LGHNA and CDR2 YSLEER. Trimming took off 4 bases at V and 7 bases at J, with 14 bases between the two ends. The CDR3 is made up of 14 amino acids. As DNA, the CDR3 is TGCGCCAGCAGCCCCTTACCAGGGAACCAGCCCCAGCATTTT. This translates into CASSPLPGNQPQHF.